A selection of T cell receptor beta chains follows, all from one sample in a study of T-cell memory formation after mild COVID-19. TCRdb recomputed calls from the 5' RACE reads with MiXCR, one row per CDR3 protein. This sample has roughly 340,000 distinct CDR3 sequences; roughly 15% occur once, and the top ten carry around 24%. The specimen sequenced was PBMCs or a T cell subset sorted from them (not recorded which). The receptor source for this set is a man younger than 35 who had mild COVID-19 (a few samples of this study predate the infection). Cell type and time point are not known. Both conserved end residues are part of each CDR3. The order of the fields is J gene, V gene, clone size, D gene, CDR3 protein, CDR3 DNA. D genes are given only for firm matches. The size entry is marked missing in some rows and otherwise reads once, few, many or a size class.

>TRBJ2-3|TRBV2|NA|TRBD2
CASSEGLAGFTDTQYF
TGTGCCAGCAGTGAAGGGCTAGCGGGGTTCACAGATACGCAGTATTTT
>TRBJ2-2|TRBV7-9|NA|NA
CASSFYPSNTGELFF
TGTGCCAGCAGCTTCTACCCCTCGAACACCGGGGAGCTGTTTTTT
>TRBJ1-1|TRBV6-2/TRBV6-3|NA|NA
CASSYQTSDTEAFF
TGTGCCAGCAGTTACCAGACCTCGGACACTGAAGCTTTCTTT
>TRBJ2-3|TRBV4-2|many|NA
CASSQVAPSTDTQYF
TGTGCCAGCAGCCAAGTAGCCCCTAGCACAGATACGCAGTATTTT
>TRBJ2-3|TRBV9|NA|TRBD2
CASSVSGTSGTDTQYF
TGTGCCAGCAGCGTGTCGGGGACTAGCGGCACAGATACGCAGTATTTT
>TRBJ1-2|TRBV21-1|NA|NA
CASSTRDSF
TGTGCCAGCAGCACCCGGGACAGCTTC
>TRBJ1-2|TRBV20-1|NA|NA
CSAAASLYGYTF
TGCAGTGCGGCAGCCAGCCTTTATGGCTACACCTTC
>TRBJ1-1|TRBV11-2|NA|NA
CASSSSTTVNTEAFF
TGTGCCAGCAGCTCTTCCACGACAGTGAACACTGAAGCTTTCTTT
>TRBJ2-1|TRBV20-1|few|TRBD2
CSARTSGGASEQFF
TGCAGTGCGCGGACTAGCGGGGGGGCCAGCGAGCAGTTCTTC
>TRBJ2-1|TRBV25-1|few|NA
CASGVGATRSSYNEQFF
TGTGCCAGCGGTGTCGGGGCAACTCGCAGCTCCTACAATGAGCAGTTCTTC
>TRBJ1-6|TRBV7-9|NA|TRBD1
CASSPTGGLNSPLHF
TGTGCCAGCAGCCCAACAGGGGGCCTAAATTCACCCCTCCACTTT
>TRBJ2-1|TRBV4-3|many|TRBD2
CASSLEGQGLYNEQFF
TGCGCCAGCAGCCTAGAGGGGCAGGGACTATACAATGAGCAGTTCTTC
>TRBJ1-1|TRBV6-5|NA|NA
CASTVDGRNTEAFF
TGTGCCAGCACCGTGGACGGAAGGAACACTGAAGCTTTCTTT
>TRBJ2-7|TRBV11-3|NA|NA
CASSLGSAYEQYF
TGTGCCAGCAGCTTGGGCTCCGCCTACGAGCAGTACTTC
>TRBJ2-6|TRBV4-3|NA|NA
CASSQGGFGANVLTF
TGCGCCAGCAGCCAAGGAGGCTTTGGGGCCAACGTCCTGACTTTC
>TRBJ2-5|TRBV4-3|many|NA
CASSQDARETQYF
TGCGCCAGCAGCCAAGATGCGAGAGAGACCCAGTACTTC
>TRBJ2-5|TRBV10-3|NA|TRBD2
CAVGLAGAQETQYF
TGTGCCGTCGGACTAGCGGGGGCACAAGAGACCCAGTACTTC
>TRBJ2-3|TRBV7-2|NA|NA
CASSSAWPDTQYF
TGTGCCAGCAGCTCCGCCTGGCCAGATACGCAGTATTTT